The 21 T cell receptor beta chains reported below all come from one sample, sequenced in a study of cytomegalovirus exposure and HLA in healthy donors. The PCR made use of 60 Vbeta and 13 Jbeta primers. Sequencing used immunoSEQ multiplex PCR; TCRdb keeps in-frame clones, though not all of them. The sample gives hundreds of thousands of clones, roughly 80% of which show up once; roughly a sixth is in the top ten. The sequenced material came from PBMCs. These receptors were collected from a man between 40 and 49 years old in good health and CMV-seronegative.

The gene calls are TRBV7-9 and TRBJ2-2; D is perhaps TRBD1 (5 bases). This CDR3 is built from 19 residues. Deletions cut 4 bases from V and 1 base from J, with 22 bases between. Germline CDR1 reads SEHNR; CDR2 reads FQNEAQ (reference sequence). The CDR3 sequence is CASSSTYLGQRRNTGELFF. The CDR3 nucleotides are TGTGCCAGCAGCTCCACTTACCTCGGACAAAGAAGGAACACCGGGGAGCTGTTTTTT.

This rearrangement joins TRBV19 to TRBJ2-2; D uncertain. Germline CDR1 and CDR2: LNHDA and SQIVND (reference sequence). This CDR3 contains 14 residues. With 6 bases removed from V and 0 bases from J, the gap between germline ends came to 8 bases. This CDR3 reads CASSSTSNTGELFF. CDR3 sequence (DNA): TGTGCCAGTAGCTCAACATCGAACACCGGGGAGCTGTTTTTT.

This clone showed up just a few times. V and J are TRBV4-1 and TRBJ1-4; TRBD1 matches at 8 bases. The CDR3 contains 19 residues. Germline trimming cut 0 bases from V and 10 bases from J; bases unmatched to any gene: 19. Germline V gives CDR1 MGHRA, CDR2 YSYEKL. CDR3 sequence reads: CASSQDSTQGAGAFGKLFF. The CDR3 region has the DNA TGCGCCAGCAGCCAAGATTCTACCCAGGGGGCAGGGGCATTTGGAAAACTGTTTTTT.

The rearrangement joins TRBV5-1 to TRBJ2-3; 11 bases agree with TRBD2. The CDR3 extends over 15 amino acids. V lost 4 bases and J lost 6; bases outside the gene matches: 7. Germline loops: CDR1 SGHRS, CDR2 YFSETQ. CDR3 coding DNA: TGCGCCAGCAGCCTTAGCGGGAGGGATTCGGATACGCAGTATTTT. This translates into CASSLSGRDSDTQYF. Complete variable domain (other parts from reference TRBV5-1 and TRBJ2-3): KAGVTQTPRYLIKTRGQQVTLSCSPISGHRSVSWYQQTPGQGLQFLFEYFSETQRNKGNFPGRFSGRQFSNSRSEMNVSTLELGDSALYLCASSLSGRDSDTQYFGPGTRLTVL.

The V call is TRBV7-3, the J call TRBJ2-3, with TRBD2 identical over 8 bases. Germline trimming cut 1 base from V and 5 bases from J; bases unmatched to any gene: 8. Germline lookup yields CDR1 SGHTA and CDR2 FQGTGA. The CDR3 spans 16 residues. CDR3: CASSLNSGGVGDTQYF. The CDR3 bases are TGTGCCAGCAGCTTAAACAGCGGGGGAGTGGGAGATACGCAGTATTTT.

This sequence joins TRBV5-1 and TRBJ2-6; no firm D call. Germline CDR1 SGHRS, CDR2 YFSETQ. The CDR3 has 14 residues. Between the trimmed V and J ends, which lost 2 bases and 2 bases, there was a span of 5 bases. The CDR3 loop is CASSFLTGANVLTF. In DNA, the CDR3 is TGCGCCAGCAGCTTTTTAACTGGGGCCAACGTCCTGACTTTC.

The rearrangement links TRBV29-1 to TRBJ2-1; D is perhaps TRBD2 (6 bases). From germline, CDR1 is SQVTM and CDR2 ANQGSEA. The CDR3 runs 12 residues. The germline V and J ends were trimmed by 6 bases and 9 bases, with 15 bases remaining between them. CDR3 DNA sequence: TGCAGCGTCCAGTTCGGGACTCCTGAGCAGTTCTTC. This gives the protein CSVQFGTPEQFF.

The chain joins TRBV7-2 to TRBJ1-2; 7 bases match TRBD1. V shed 6 bases and J 9 bases; nucleotides not matched to a gene: 13. Germline assignment: CDR1 SGHTA and CDR2 FQGNSA. This CDR3 spans 14 amino acids. The CDR3 is CASSTRDSPRSYTF. CDR3 nucleotide sequence: TGTGCCAGCAGTACCCGGGACAGCCCTCGGAGCTACACCTTC. The complete variable domain, with remaining parts taken from reference TRBV7-2 and TRBJ1-2, reads GAGVSQSPSNKVTEKGKDVELRCDPISGHTALYWYRQSLGQGLEFLIYFQGNSAPDKSGLPSDRFSAERTGGSVSTLTIQRTQQEDSAVYLCASSTRDSPRSYTFGSGTRLTVV.

The chain has TRBV7-2 and TRBJ1-1; the D gene is possibly TRBD1 (6 bases). This CDR3 spans 13 amino acids. With 3 bases removed from V and 4 bases from J, the gap between germline ends came to 9 bases. The germline V gene encodes CDR1 SGHTA and CDR2 FQGNSA. The DNA of the CDR3 is TGTGCCAGCAGCTTCCAGGGGTCCACTGAAGCTTTCTTT. This gives the protein CASSFQGSTEAFF.

The CDR3 loop is CASGTGQVQTVRDTEAFF. The CDR3 DNA reads as TGTGCTAGTGGGACGGGACAGGTACAAACCGTTAGGGACACTGAAGCTTTCTTT. The rearrangement joins TRBV12-5 to TRBJ1-1; 8 bases are shared with TRBD1. Per germline, CDR1 LGHNT and CDR2 FRNRAP. This CDR3 region has 18 residues. V was clipped by 6 bases and J by 3 bases; unmatched bases: 18.

The J gene is TRBJ1-4, the V gene TRBV4-1, with 11 bases identical to TRBD1. The germline V gene encodes CDR1 MGHRA and CDR2 YSYEKL. Trimming removed 1 base from V and 2 bases from J; junction bases left unmatched: 12. This CDR3 is 20 amino acids long. The CDR3 DNA follows: TGCGCCAGCAGCCAAGGCCCCCTGGACAGGGGGCGAAAGACTAATGAAAAACTGTTTTTT. This gives the protein CASSQGPLDRGRKTNEKLFF.

The chain couples TRBV15 to TRBJ1-5, with D possibly being TRBD1 (5 bases). V lost 3 bases and J 4 bases, leaving 13 bases between the germline ends. Germline V CDR1 and CDR2: LNHNV, YYDKDF (reference sequence). There are 15 residues in the CDR3. This CDR3 is CATSRSAGGNQPQHF. In nucleotides, the CDR3 is TGTGCCACCAGCAGGTCGGCGGGGGGAAATCAGCCCCAGCATTTT.

V and J are TRBV9 and TRBJ2-3, with no clear D. Germline lookup yields CDR1 SGDLS and CDR2 YYNGEE. Trimming stripped 4 bases from V and 4 bases from J, with 13 bases between. The CDR3 runs 14 residues. The CDR3, as DNA: TGTGCCAGCAGCCCTCAGCTGGGCGCAGATACGCAGTATTTT. Protein sequence: CASSPQLGADTQYF.

The chain combines TRBV2 with TRBJ2-2; a possible D gene is TRBD2 (6 bases). CDR3 length equals 14 residues. CDR1 and CDR2 (germline): SNHLY, FYNNEI. Between the trimmed V and J ends, which lost 6 bases and 0 bases, there was a span of 8 bases. DNA for the CDR3: TGTGCCAGCAGGGGGGGATCGAACACCGGGGAGCTGTTTTTT. This codes for CASRGGSNTGELFF.

This chain connects TRBV7-9 to TRBJ2-7; tentatively, D is TRBD2 (5 bases). Germline lookup yields CDR1 SEHNR and CDR2 FQNEAQ (reference sequence). The CDR3 is 14 amino acids. Trimming cost V 5 bases and J 2 bases, with 13 bases left between them. CDR3 sequence: CASSPRTSAYEQYF. DNA for the CDR3: TGTGCCAGCAGCCCCCGGACTTCTGCCTACGAGCAGTACTTC.

The V and J genes are TRBV9 and TRBJ1-6, with 11 bases identical to TRBD1. Trimming removed 4 bases from V and 8 bases from J; junction bases left unmatched: 8. The germline gives CDR1 SGDLS, CDR2 YYNGEE. The CDR3 extends over 16 amino acids. In DNA form, the CDR3 reads TGTGCCAGCAGCACCGGGACAGGGGGTTTGTATTCACCCCTCCACTTT. Protein sequence: CASSTGTGGLYSPLHF. Supplemented by reference TRBV9 and TRBJ1-6, the full variable domain reads DSGVTQTPKHLITATGQRVTLRCSPRSGDLSVYWYQQSLDQGLQFLIQYYNGEERAKGNILERFSAQQFPDLHSELNLSSLELGDSALYFCASSTGTGGLYSPLHFGNGTRLTVT.

On this clone: The junction shows a germline mismatch at one end, possibly a read error. This chain joins TRBV6-5 and TRBJ1-3; D is unresolved. CDR1 is MNHEY, CDR2 SVGAGI, per germline. This CDR3 has 15 residues. CDR3 nucleotides: TGTGCCGGCAGCCGAGGACGGGGTACTGGAAACACCATATATTTT. Translated: CAGSRGRGTGNTIYF.

This rearrangement joins TRBV6-5 to TRBJ2-7, with 7 nucleotides matching TRBD1. Germline V lookup: CDR1 MNHEY, CDR2 SVGAGI. Germline trimming cut 2 bases from V and 1 base from J; bases unmatched to any gene: 2. CDR3 length equals 14 residues. CDR3 nucleotide sequence: TGTGCCAGCAGTTACCAGACAGGGTCCTACGAGCAGTACTTC. Translation: CASSYQTGSYEQYF.

The chain uses TRBV28 and TRBJ1-5, with 7 nucleotides matching TRBD1. The junction had 10 bases not matched to a gene; V was cut back by 5 bases and J by 6 bases. This CDR3 has 15 residues. Germline CDR1 reads MDHEN; CDR2 reads SYDVKM. The CDR3 nucleotides are TGTGCCAGCAGTCTCGGAGAGGGGGCCAGTCAGCCCCAGCATTTT. Its translation is CASSLGEGASQPQHF.

The chain combines TRBV5-4 with TRBJ2-7; 9 nucleotides line up with TRBD1. Germline assignment: CDR1 SGHNT and CDR2 YYREEE (reference sequence). The trim removed 4 bases at V and 5 bases at J, leaving 7 bases unmatched. The CDR3 consists of 14 residues. This CDR3 reads CASSLDRGSNEQYF. For the CDR3, the DNA is TGTGCCAGCAGCCTGGACAGGGGTAGCAACGAGCAGTACTTC.

V gene TRBV14 combines with J gene TRBJ1-3; maybe TRBD1 (5 bases). Germline values: CDR1 SGHDN, CDR2 FVKESK. The CDR3 extends over 15 amino acids. V lost 1 base and J lost 0, with 7 bases in between. The CDR3 sequence is CASSQGQSSGNTIYF. DNA of the CDR3: TGTGCCAGCAGCCAAGGACAGAGCTCTGGAAACACCATATATTTT.